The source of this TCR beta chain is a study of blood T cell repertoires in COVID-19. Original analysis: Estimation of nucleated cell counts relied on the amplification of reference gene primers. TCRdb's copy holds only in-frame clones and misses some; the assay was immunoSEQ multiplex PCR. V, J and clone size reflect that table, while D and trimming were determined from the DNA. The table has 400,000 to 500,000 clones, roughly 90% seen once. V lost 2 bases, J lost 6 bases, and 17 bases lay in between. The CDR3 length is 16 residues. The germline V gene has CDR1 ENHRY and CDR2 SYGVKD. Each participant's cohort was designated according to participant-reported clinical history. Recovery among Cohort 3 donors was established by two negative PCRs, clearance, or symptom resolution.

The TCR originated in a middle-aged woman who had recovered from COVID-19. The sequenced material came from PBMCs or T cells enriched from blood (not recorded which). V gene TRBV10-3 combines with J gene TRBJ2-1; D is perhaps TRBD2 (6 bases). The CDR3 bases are TGTGCCATCAGTGAGCCGCGGGGCAGGACGATCAATGAGCAGTTCTTC. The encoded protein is CAISEPRGRTINEQFF.